Each of the 23 T cell receptor beta chains below was sequenced from the same sample in a study of blood T cell repertoires in COVID-19. Produced via immunoSEQ multiplex PCR; TCRdb's table is partial and in-frame only. The data show about 270,000 clones, 82% seen once. The material sequenced was peripheral blood. The origin of the receptors is a woman aged 18 to 35 with acute or convalescent COVID-19.

In this sample, this clone turned up a few times. This chain uses TRBV19 with TRBJ1-5; D is perhaps TRBD1 (5 bases). Germline V gene data show CDR1 as LNHDA and CDR2 as SQIVND (reference sequence). Trimming removed 2 bases from V and 7 bases from J, with 18 bases in between. The CDR3 has 16 amino acids. As DNA, the CDR3 is TGTGCCAGTAGTATAAAAAAAGGGGCAGGCGGACAGCCCCAGCATTTT. Protein sequence: CASSIKKGAGGQPQHF.

This clone occurred once. This chain uses TRBV6-5 with TRBJ1-2; D is undetermined. Germline V CDR1 and CDR2: MNHEY, SVGAGI. The V end lost 6 bases, the J end lost 4 bases, and 18 bases lay between the germline ends. The CDR3 contains 15 residues. In nucleotides, the CDR3 is TGTGCCAGCAGCCGCTTAAAAAACCTAGGCTATGGCTACACCTTC. This gives the protein CASSRLKNLGYGYTF.

This rearrangement joins TRBV20-1 to TRBJ2-7; the D gene is possibly TRBD1 (5 bases). The V end lost 4 bases, the J end lost 3 bases, and 7 bases lay between the germline ends. CDR1 DFQATT and CDR2 SNEGSKA come from the germline V gene (reference sequence). The CDR3 covers 11 residues. DNA for the CDR3: TGCAGTGCTACGACAGTCTACGAGCAGTACTTC. Translating it yields CSATTVYEQYF.

The chain links TRBV10-3 to TRBJ1-2, with D unclear. The V end was cut by 2 bases, the J end by 5 bases, with 6 bases between. CDR3 length: 12 residues. The germline CDR1 and CDR2 sequences are ENHRY and SYGVKD. CDR3 protein: CAISETVYGYTF. CDR3 in DNA: TGTGCCATCAGTGAGACTGTTTATGGCTACACCTTC.

The genes are TRBV6-6 and TRBJ2-7; 7 bases agree with TRBD2. With 4 bases clipped from V and 2 bases from J, the junction kept 11 bases outside the gene matches. Germline CDR1 reads MNHNY; CDR2 reads SVGAGI (reference sequence). The CDR3 length is 16 residues. For the CDR3, the DNA is TGTGCCAGCAGTTCCCCTTTAAGGGAGGGCACCTACGAGCAGTACTTC. This codes for CASSSPLREGTYEQYF.

This sequence joins TRBV7-9 and TRBJ2-1; TRBD1 matches at 11 bases. The length of the CDR3 is 13 residues. V was pared by 11 bases and J by 8 bases, with 8 bases of the junction left unmatched. Germline V gene data show CDR1 as SEHNR and CDR2 as FQNEAQ (reference sequence). The CDR3 sequence is CAAPGQGVYEQFF. CDR3 nucleotides: TGTGCCGCACCGGGACAGGGGGTGTATGAGCAGTTCTTC.

This chain joins TRBV12-5 and TRBJ2-2; possibly TRBD1 for D (5 bases). The V and J ends lost 2 bases and 0 bases respectively, with 7 bases between them. The germline gives CDR1 LGHNT, CDR2 FRNRAP. The CDR3 is made up of 15 amino acids. CDR3 DNA: TGTGCTAGTGGTTTGTGGACATCGAACACCGGGGAGCTGTTTTTT. This translates into CASGLWTSNTGELFF.

The chain is built from TRBV7-9 and TRBJ1-2; D gene uncertain. Germline CDR1 SEHNR, CDR2 FQNEAQ (reference sequence). The V and J ends lost 3 bases and 0 bases respectively, with 8 bases between them. The CDR3 covers 14 residues. For the CDR3, the DNA is TGTGCCAGCAGCTTGGGCAGGTCTAACTATGGCTACACCTTC. This translates into CASSLGRSNYGYTF.

V usage is TRBV2 and J usage is TRBJ2-7, with 9 bases aligning to TRBD1. The CDR3 totals 14 residues. Germline CDR1 SNHLY, CDR2 FYNNEI. Germline trimming cut 7 bases from V and 3 bases from J; bases unmatched to any gene: 7. The chain's CDR3 is CASTGTGQFYEQYF. The DNA of the CDR3 is TGTGCCAGCACCGGGACAGGGCAATTCTACGAGCAGTACTTC. Full variable domain (rest looked up from reference TRBV2 and TRBJ2-7): EPEVTQTPSHQVTQMGQEVILRCVPISNHLYFYWYRQILGQKVEFLVSFYNNEISEKSEIFDDQFSVERPDGSNFTLKIRSTKLEDSAMYFCASTGTGQFYEQYFGPGTRLTVT.

V is TRBV7-9 and J is TRBJ1-1; D perhaps matches TRBD1 (6 bases). V was shortened by 5 bases and J by 3 bases, with 13 bases between the two germline ends. Germline V gene sequence: CDR1 SEHNR, CDR2 FQNEAQ (reference sequence). The CDR3 consists of 14 residues. The CDR3 DNA follows: TGTGCCAGCAGCGAACAGGGTTGGGACACTGAAGCTTTCTTT. Its protein is CASSEQGWDTEAFF.

V is TRBV6-1 and J is TRBJ1-5; maybe TRBD1 (5 bases). The CDR3 loop spans 13 amino acids. CDR1 and CDR2 from the germline V gene are MNHNS and SASEGT. Trimming took 5 bases from V and 7 from J, leaving 12 bases between them. The CDR3 nucleotides are TGTGCCAGCAGTTTTCTGGAGGGGCAGCCCCAGCATTTT. The encoded protein is CASSFLEGQPQHF.

The CDR3 here is CASSLDRGQETQYF. CDR3 coding DNA: TGTGCCAGCAGCCTCGACAGGGGGCAAGAGACCCAGTACTTC. This sequence joins TRBV5-4 and TRBJ2-5, with TRBD1 matching 9 bases. Per the germline V gene, CDR1 is SGHNT and CDR2 is YYREEE (reference sequence). The CDR3 is 14 amino acids. V was clipped by 4 bases and J by 2 bases; unmatched bases: 3.

This clone has more than one count but fewer than ten. This chain uses TRBV9 with TRBJ1-2, with a tentative D call TRBD1 (6 bases). The V gene lost 0 bases and the J gene lost 0 bases, with 9 bases spanning the gap. The CDR3 length is 15 residues. Germline V gene lookup returns CDR1 SGDLS and CDR2 YYNGEE. The CDR3 coding sequence is TGTGCCAGCAGCGTAGGCGGACAGCCTAACTATGGCTACACCTTC. Its translation: CASSVGGQPNYGYTF. Full variable domain (rest looked up from reference TRBV9 and TRBJ1-2): DSGVTQTPKHLITATGQRVTLRCSPRSGDLSVYWYQQSLDQGLQFLIQYYNGEERAKGNILERFSAQQFPDLHSELNLSSLELGDSALYFCASSVGGQPNYGYTFGSGTRLTVV.

J is TRBJ1-2 and V is TRBV12-3 or TRBV12-4; tentative D call: TRBD1 (5 bases). Trimming pared 5 bases from V and 4 bases from J, leaving 11 bases between. There are 13 residues in the CDR3. The CDR3 here is CASSPGPLYGYTF. CDR3 sequence (DNA): TGTGCCAGCAGTCCAGGGCCGCTCTATGGCTACACCTTC.

V gene TRBV29-1 combines with J gene TRBJ1-1, with D uncertain. The CDR3 covers 11 residues. Between the trimmed V and J ends, which lost 6 bases and 0 bases, there was a span of 5 bases. The germline V gene has CDR1 SQVTM and CDR2 ANQGSEA. This CDR3 is CSVHLNTEAFF. CDR3 DNA sequence: TGCAGCGTACATCTGAACACTGAAGCTTTCTTT.

The chain carries TRBV6-4 and TRBJ2-1; D not resolved. V dropped 11 bases and J dropped 4 bases, with 21 bases sitting between them. The CDR3 runs to 15 residues. Germline loops: CDR1 MRHNA, CDR2 SNTAGT. The CDR3 protein is CAGLPFPVGYNEQFF. As DNA, the CDR3 is TGTGCCGGTCTCCCCTTTCCGGTCGGGTACAATGAGCAGTTCTTC.

The rearrangement uses TRBV27 and TRBJ2-1; TRBD2 matches at 8 bases. J lost 10 bases, V lost 5 bases, and 16 bases had no gene match. The length of the CDR3 is 16 residues. Germline V lookup: CDR1 MNHEY, CDR2 SMNVEV (reference sequence). The CDR3, as DNA: TGTGCCAGCAGTACGGGCGGGGGGCCGAGCGGTTCGGAGCAGTTCTTC. Encoded protein: CASSTGGGPSGSEQFF.

CDR3 protein: CARELAANEQFF. The CDR3 DNA reads as TGTGCTAGGGAACTAGCGGCCAATGAGCAGTTCTTC. The gene calls are TRBV12-5 and TRBJ2-1; 8 bases match TRBD2. In germline, CDR1 is LGHNT, CDR2 FRNRAP. The ends lost 9 bases at V and 6 bases at J; junction bases unmatched: 4. The CDR3 is 12 amino acids.

This chain connects TRBV28 to TRBJ2-1; 11 nucleotides line up with TRBD2. The J segment lost 8 bases and the V segment lost 6 bases, leaving 12 bases of the junction unmatched. Per germline, CDR1 MDHEN and CDR2 SYDVKM. The CDR3 has 16 amino acids. The CDR3 DNA follows: TGTGCCAGCAGACCCGGGACTAGCGGAGGAGTAGATGAGCAGTTCTTC. Encoded protein: CASRPGTSGGVDEQFF.

The V call is TRBV18, the J call TRBJ2-1, with 8 positions matching TRBD1. This CDR3 region has 14 residues. V lost 3 bases to trimming and J lost 10 bases; unmatched junction nucleotides: 8. Per the germline V gene, CDR1 is KGHSH and CDR2 is LQKENI. This chain's CDR3 is CASSPLDRGEEQFF. CDR3 DNA: TGTGCCAGCTCACCCCTTGACAGGGGCGAAGAGCAGTTCTTC.

V and J are TRBV19 and TRBJ2-6; TRBD2 matches 13 bases. The CDR3 is 19 amino acids. Germline CDR1 and CDR2: LNHDA and SQIVND (reference sequence). The trim removed 7 bases at V and 3 bases at J, leaving 12 bases unmatched. The CDR3 protein is CASNLELAGGPFGANVLTF. CDR3 DNA sequence: TGTGCCAGTAACTTGGAACTAGCGGGAGGGCCATTTGGGGCCAACGTCCTGACTTTC.

V usage is TRBV5-1 and J usage is TRBJ2-1; no clear D. Germline loops: CDR1 SGHRS, CDR2 YFSETQ. CDR3 size: 13 residues. The V end was cut by 2 bases, the J end by 2 bases, with 5 bases between. The chain's CDR3 is CASSFNPYNEQFF. The DNA of the CDR3 is TGCGCCAGCAGCTTTAATCCCTACAATGAGCAGTTCTTC. The full variable domain, completed using reference TRBV5-1 and TRBJ2-1, is KAGVTQTPRYLIKTRGQQVTLSCSPISGHRSVSWYQQTPGQGLQFLFEYFSETQRNKGNFPGRFSGRQFSNSRSEMNVSTLELGDSALYLCASSFNPYNEQFFGPGTRLTVL.

The V gene is TRBV5-1, the J gene TRBJ1-2; 7 bases are shared with TRBD1. The CDR3 contains 14 residues. Trimming removed 3 bases from V and 8 bases from J; junction bases left unmatched: 10. Germline loops: CDR1 SGHRS, CDR2 YFSETQ. CDR3 sequence: CASSWSTGYEGYTF. In DNA form, the CDR3 reads TGCGCCAGCAGCTGGTCGACAGGGTATGAGGGCTACACCTTC.